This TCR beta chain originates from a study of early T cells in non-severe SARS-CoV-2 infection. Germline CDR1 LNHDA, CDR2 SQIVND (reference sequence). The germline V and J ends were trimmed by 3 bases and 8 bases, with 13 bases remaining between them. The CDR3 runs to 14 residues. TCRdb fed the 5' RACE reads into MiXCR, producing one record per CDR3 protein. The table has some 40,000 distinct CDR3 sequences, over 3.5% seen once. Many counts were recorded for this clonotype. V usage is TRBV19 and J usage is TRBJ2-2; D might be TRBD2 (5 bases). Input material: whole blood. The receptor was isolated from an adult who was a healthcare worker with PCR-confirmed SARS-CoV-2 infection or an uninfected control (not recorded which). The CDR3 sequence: CASSILAGQGELFF. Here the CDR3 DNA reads TGTGCCAGTAGTATCCTGGCGGGTCAGGGGGAGCTGTTTTTT.